The T cell receptor beta chain under discussion was sequenced for a study of CD8 T cells in ankylosing spondylitis. Libraries for TCR beta were made by quantitative 5'-RACE with molecular barcodes. One entry per CDR3 protein results from TCRdb running MiXCR on the 5' RACE reads. The sample shows fewer than 500,000 distinct CDR3 sequences, about a fifth of them seen only once. The CDR3 totals 14 residues. Between the trimmed V and J ends, which lost 1 base and 5 bases, there was a span of 11 bases. Germline loops: CDR1 SGHVS, CDR2 FQNEAQ. General study findings and limits: Significant enrichment of disease-linked clones was reported in matched ankylosing spondylitis synovial fluid. Ankylosing spondylitis blood seemed to carry a telltale TCR beta motif made of fewer than 10 highly homologous variants.

Worth noting for this clonotype: Its antigen is still unknown.

The sequenced sample consisted of blood, either unsorted or a sorted T cell fraction (not recorded which). The chain recombines TRBV7-8 with TRBJ1-1, with D possibly matching TRBD1 (6 bases). The receptor's source is a male donor with ankylosing spondylitis. CDR3 amino acids: CASSLVAGETEAFF. DNA for the CDR3: TGTGCCAGCAGCTTAGTAGCAGGGGAAACTGAAGCTTTCTTT.